The clone carrying this TCR beta chain was recorded at least ten times. The record originates from a study of blood T cell repertoires in COVID-19. The table came from immunoSEQ multiplex PCR; TCRdb's copy has only in-frame clones and leaves some out. The profile covers roughly 150,000 clones, with around nine tenths appearing a single time and less than 6.5% taken by the ten largest. After removal of 3 bases from V and 1 base from J, the junction contained 3 bases not matched to a gene. CDR1 SEHNR and CDR2 FQNEAQ come from the germline V gene (reference sequence). This CDR3 comprises 17 residues. The source of this sequence is a human donor in a cohort sampled during active COVID-19. What was sequenced was peripheral blood. The chain uses TRBV7-9 and TRBJ2-2; the match to TRBD2 covers 12 bases. CDR3: CASSFELAGGNTGELFF. CDR3 DNA sequence: TGTGCCAGCAGCTTTGAACTAGCGGGAGGGAACACCGGGGAGCTGTTTTTT.